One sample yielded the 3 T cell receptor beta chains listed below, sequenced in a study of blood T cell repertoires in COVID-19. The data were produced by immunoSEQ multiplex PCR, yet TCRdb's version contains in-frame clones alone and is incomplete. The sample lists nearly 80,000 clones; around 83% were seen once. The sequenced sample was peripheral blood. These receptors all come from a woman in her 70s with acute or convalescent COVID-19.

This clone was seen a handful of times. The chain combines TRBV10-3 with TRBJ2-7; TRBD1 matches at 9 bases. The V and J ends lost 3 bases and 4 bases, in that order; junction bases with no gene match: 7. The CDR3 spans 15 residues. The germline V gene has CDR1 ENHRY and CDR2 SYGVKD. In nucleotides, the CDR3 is TGTGCCATCAGTGAACAGGGGGACAGGGTTTACGAGCAGTACTTC. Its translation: CAISEQGDRVYEQYF.

DNA for the CDR3: TGCAGTGCTAGTTACAACAGTGGGAGAAATTCACCCCTCCACTTT. Translated: CSASYNSGRNSPLHF. The gene calls are TRBV20-1 and TRBJ1-6; D remains unclear. Germline CDR1 and CDR2: DFQATT and SNEGSKA (reference sequence). This CDR3 is built from 15 residues. V dropped 3 bases and J dropped 7 bases, with 16 bases sitting between them.

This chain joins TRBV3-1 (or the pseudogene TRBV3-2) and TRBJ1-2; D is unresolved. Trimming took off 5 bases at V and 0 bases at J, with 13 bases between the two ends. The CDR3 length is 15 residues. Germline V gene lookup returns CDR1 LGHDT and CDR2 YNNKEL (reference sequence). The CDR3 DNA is TGTGCCAGCAGCTGGAGTGGCGGGACTAACTATGGCTACACCTTC. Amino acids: CASSWSGGTNYGYTF.